This T cell receptor (beta chain) was obtained from a study of blood T cell repertoires in COVID-19. Study-wide context: From T cells, B-cell-depleted T cells, or PBMCs came the material, which was cDNA or gDNA.

With 5 bases clipped from V and 5 bases from J, the junction kept 15 bases outside the gene matches. Germline values: CDR1 LNHDA, CDR2 SQIVND (reference sequence). The length of the CDR3 is 19 residues. Original analysis: Reference gene primer amplification gave estimated nucleated cell counts. The protocol was immunoSEQ multiplex PCR, while the TCRdb copy is restricted to in-frame clones and leaves out a portion. Clone size and the V and J calls come from that table; the DNA yielded D and trimming. The sample contains about 87,000 clones, about 88% of which appear only once. J is TRBJ1-4 and V is TRBV19; 12 positions match TRBD1. Sequencing was performed on peripheral blood. The TCR comes from a man in his forties with acute or convalescent COVID-19. CDR3 sequence (DNA): TGTGCCAGTAGTCGGTTGGGACAGGGGGCGAACCCCGAAAATGAAAAACTGTTTTTT. It encodes CASSRLGQGANPENEKLFF.